The sample holds one count of the clone carrying this TCR beta chain. The sample carries other DNA sequences with the same CDR3. An approximately 200 ng quantity of DNA, 32,000 or so T cell genomes, went into the sorted-subset replicate PCRs. Sequenced by immunoSEQ multiplex PCR; TCRdb stores in-frame clones only, minus some. The sample includes about 1,900,000 clones, 85% to 95% of them seen just once. Terminally differentiated effector memory CD45RA+ cells were excluded from the naive CD8 cells, which were CD45RO-negative and positively selected for CCR7. The source of the sample is a study of shared clonotypes between healthy human individuals. The sample taken for sequencing was naive CD8+ T cells sorted from blood. This clonotype was sampled from a man between 18 and 29 years old in good health.

The CDR3 coding sequence is TGCGCCAGCAGCCAATCCGGGACACCTTCCTACGAGCAGTACTTC. Residues: CASSQSGTPSYEQYF. The genes are TRBV4-1 and TRBJ2-7; perhaps TRBD1 as D (6 bases). CDR3 length: 15 residues. Between the trimmed V and J ends, which lost 2 bases and 1 base, there was a span of 12 bases. The germline V gene encodes CDR1 MGHRA and CDR2 YSYEKL.